This TCR beta chain was identified during a study of spatial heterogeneity in lung cancer. Overall study results and limits: One measure, the expanded intratumoral alpha and beta TCR count, tracked tumor mutation counts.

This clonotype was counted at least ten times. Its antigen is unknown. The sample's time point: sample taken at primary tumor resection. Via MiXCR, TCRdb re-called the 5' RACE reads, giving one row per CDR3 protein. This sample has around 12,000 distinct CDR3 sequences, with over 4.5% found just once. The length of the CDR3 is 12 residues. V was trimmed by 2 bases and J by 1 base, leaving 5 bases between them. Germline CDR1 and CDR2: SQVTM and ANQGSEA. Sequences were derived from lung tumor tissue, sampled at surgery. This receptor was obtained from a male donor with early-stage non-small cell lung cancer. The V and J genes are TRBV29-1 and TRBJ1-2; D ambiguous. CDR3 sequence reads: CSVEQINYGYTF. The CDR3 coding sequence is TGCAGCGTTGAACAGATTAACTATGGCTACACCTTC.